This T cell receptor beta chain was sequenced for a study of CD4+ T cells in melanoma. Clones were read by immunoSEQ multiplex PCR, and TCRdb kept only the in-frame ones, dropping some. The table records 13,000 to 15,000 clones, 68% of them present only once. CDR1 is GTSNPN, CDR2 SVGIG, per germline (reference sequence). The CDR3 totals 14 residues. Trimming took 0 bases from V and 7 from J, leaving 15 bases between them. The sample was cells from a culture (not recorded whether cultured in vitro). The chain recombines TRBV30 with TRBJ1-1; D remains unclear. This clonotype was sampled from a human donor with melanoma. Written as DNA, the CDR3 is TGTGCCTGGAGTGTACCCCAACGGCCCCGTGAAGCTTTCTTT. Encoded protein: CAWSVPQRPREAFF.